This T cell receptor (beta chain) emerged from a study of cytomegalovirus exposure and HLA in healthy donors. Notes on this clone: Its antigen is undetermined.

Both 60 Vbeta primers and 13 Jbeta primers went into the PCR. Authors' data handling: Counted up in a later analysis, unique TCR beta chains came to about 80 million, with about 10 million shared. The table came from immunoSEQ multiplex PCR; TCRdb's copy has only in-frame clones and leaves some out. V, J and clone size are taken as reported in that table, and D and trimming were inferred from the DNA itself. The sample yields about 150,000 clones, around 81% seen once. Study-level points and caveats: The study reported that TCR beta sequences accurately predicted HLA-A and HLA-B alleles in most subjects. Among donors in an Asian-associated ancestry cluster, a later analysis reportedly found fewer N-insertions than the roughly 730-donor mean. Cytomegalovirus association was assigned to approximately 160 TCR beta chains.

The sequenced sample consisted of PBMCs. This receptor was obtained from a middle-aged woman in good health and CMV-seropositive.

For the CDR3, the DNA is TGTGCCAGCTCGCGGCGTCCCGGGACAGGGGGCAATCAGCCCCAGCATTTT. This translates into CASSRRPGTGGNQPQHF. V gene TRBV18 combines with J gene TRBJ1-5; 10 positions agree with TRBD1. CDR3 size: 17 residues. V was pared by 6 bases and J by 2 bases, with 10 bases of the junction left unmatched. Looked up from germline, CDR1 is KGHSH and CDR2 is LQKENI.